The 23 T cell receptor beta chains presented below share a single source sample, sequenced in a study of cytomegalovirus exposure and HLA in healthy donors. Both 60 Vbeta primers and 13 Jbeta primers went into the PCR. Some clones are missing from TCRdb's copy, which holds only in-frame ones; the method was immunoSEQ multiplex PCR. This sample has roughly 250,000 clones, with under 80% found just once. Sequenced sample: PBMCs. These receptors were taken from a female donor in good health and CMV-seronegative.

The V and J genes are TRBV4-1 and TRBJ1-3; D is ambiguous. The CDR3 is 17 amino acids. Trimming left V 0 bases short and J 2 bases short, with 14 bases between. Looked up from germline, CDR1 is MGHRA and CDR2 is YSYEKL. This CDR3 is CASSQDQVKITGNTIYF. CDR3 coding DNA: TGCGCCAGCAGCCAAGATCAGGTCAAGATTACTGGAAACACCATATATTTT.

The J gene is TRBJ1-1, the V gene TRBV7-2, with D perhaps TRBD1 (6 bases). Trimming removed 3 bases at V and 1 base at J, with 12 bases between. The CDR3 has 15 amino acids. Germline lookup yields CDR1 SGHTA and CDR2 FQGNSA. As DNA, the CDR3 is TGTGCCAGCAGCTTGATGATGACAGGGAACACTGAAGCTTTCTTT. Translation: CASSLMMTGNTEAFF. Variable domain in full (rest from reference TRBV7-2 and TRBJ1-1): GAGVSQSPSNKVTEKGKDVELRCDPISGHTALYWYRQSLGQGLEFLIYFQGNSAPDKSGLPSDRFSAERTGGSVSTLTIQRTQQEDSAVYLCASSLMMTGNTEAFFGQGTRLTVV.

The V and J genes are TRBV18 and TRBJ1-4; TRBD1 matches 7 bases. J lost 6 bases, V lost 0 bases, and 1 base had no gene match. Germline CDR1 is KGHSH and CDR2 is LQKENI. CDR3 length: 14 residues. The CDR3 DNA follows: TGTGCCAGCTCACCACCCGGGACAGATGAAAAACTGTTTTTT. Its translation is CASSPPGTDEKLFF.

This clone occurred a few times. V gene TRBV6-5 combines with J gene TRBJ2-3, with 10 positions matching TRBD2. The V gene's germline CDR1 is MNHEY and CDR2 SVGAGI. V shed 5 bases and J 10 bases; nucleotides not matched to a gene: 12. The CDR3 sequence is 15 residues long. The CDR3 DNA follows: TGTGCCAGCAGTCCCCTAGCGGGAGCGGCCACCTCGCAGTATTTT. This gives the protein CASSPLAGAATSQYF.

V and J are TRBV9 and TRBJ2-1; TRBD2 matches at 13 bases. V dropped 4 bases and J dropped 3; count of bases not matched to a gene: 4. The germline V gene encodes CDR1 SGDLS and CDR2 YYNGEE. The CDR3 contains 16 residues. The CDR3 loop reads CASSFRTSGSYNEQFF. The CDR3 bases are TGTGCCAGCAGCTTCCGGACTAGCGGGAGCTACAATGAGCAGTTCTTC.

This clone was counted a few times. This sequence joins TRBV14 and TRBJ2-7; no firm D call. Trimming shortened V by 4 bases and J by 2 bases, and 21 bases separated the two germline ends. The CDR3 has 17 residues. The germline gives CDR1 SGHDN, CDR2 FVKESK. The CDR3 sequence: CASSRTLTAFGAYEQYF. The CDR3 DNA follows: TGTGCCAGCAGCCGAACACTAACCGCGTTTGGAGCCTACGAGCAGTACTTC.

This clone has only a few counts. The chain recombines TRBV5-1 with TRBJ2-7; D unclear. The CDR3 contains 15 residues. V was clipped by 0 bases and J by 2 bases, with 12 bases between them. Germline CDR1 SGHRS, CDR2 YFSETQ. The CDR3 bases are TGCGCCAGCAGCTTGGCGAGCAGGCTTACCTACGAGCAGTACTTC. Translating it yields CASSLASRLTYEQYF. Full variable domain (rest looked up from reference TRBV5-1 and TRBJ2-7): KAGVTQTPRYLIKTRGQQVTLSCSPISGHRSVSWYQQTPGQGLQFLFEYFSETQRNKGNFPGRFSGRQFSNSRSEMNVSTLELGDSALYLCASSLASRLTYEQYFGPGTRLTVT.

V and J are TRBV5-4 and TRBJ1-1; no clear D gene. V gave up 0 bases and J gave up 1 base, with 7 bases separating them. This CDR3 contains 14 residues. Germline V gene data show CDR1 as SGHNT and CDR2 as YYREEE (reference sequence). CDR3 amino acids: CASSLELQNTEAFF. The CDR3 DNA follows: TGTGCCAGCAGCTTGGAGCTCCAGAACACTGAAGCTTTCTTT.

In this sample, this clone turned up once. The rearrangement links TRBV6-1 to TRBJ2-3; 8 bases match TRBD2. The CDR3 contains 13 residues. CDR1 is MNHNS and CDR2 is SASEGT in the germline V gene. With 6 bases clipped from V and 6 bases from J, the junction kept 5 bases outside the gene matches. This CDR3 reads CASRVAGTDTQYF. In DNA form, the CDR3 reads TGTGCCAGCAGAGTAGCGGGAACTGATACGCAGTATTTT.

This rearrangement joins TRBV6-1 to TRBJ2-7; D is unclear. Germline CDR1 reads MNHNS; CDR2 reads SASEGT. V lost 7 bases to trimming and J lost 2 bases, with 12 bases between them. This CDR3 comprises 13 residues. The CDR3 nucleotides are TGTGCCAGCAACCCTCGGCGGCCCTACGAGCAGTACTTC. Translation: CASNPRRPYEQYF.

CDR3 sequence reads: CASSLIAGPYEQYF. The CDR3 nucleotides are TGTGCCAGCAGCTTAATCGCGGGTCCCTACGAGCAGTACTTC. The genes are TRBV5-5 and TRBJ2-7; maybe TRBD2 (5 bases). Germline V gives CDR1 SGHKS, CDR2 YYEKEE (reference sequence). V lost 2 bases to trimming and J lost 2 bases, with 11 bases between them. There are 14 residues in the CDR3.

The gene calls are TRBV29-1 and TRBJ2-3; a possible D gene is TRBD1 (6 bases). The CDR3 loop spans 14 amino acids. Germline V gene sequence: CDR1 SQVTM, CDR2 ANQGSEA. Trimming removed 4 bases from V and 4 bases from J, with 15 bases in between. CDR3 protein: CSVVRDIRADTQYF. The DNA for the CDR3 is TGCAGCGTTGTACGGGACATCCGCGCAGATACGCAGTATTTT.

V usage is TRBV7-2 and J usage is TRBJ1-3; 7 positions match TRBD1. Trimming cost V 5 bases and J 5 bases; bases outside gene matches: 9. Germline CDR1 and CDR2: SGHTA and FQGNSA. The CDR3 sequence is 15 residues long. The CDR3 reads CASSSPTGKRNTIYF. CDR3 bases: TGTGCCAGCAGCAGCCCGACAGGGAAGAGAAACACCATATATTTT.

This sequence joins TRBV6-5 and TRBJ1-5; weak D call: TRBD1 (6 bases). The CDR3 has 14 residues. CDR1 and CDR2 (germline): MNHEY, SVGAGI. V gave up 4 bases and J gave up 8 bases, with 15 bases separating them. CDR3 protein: CASSSTQGNEPQHF. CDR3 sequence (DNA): TGTGCCAGCAGTTCCACACAGGGTAACGAGCCCCAGCATTTT.

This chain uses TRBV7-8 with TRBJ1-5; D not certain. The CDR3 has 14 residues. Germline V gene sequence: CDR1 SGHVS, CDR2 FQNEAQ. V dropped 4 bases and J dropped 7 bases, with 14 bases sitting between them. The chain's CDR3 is CASSYLTEGQPQHF. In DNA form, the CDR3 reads TGTGCCAGCAGCTACTTAACAGAGGGCCAGCCCCAGCATTTT.

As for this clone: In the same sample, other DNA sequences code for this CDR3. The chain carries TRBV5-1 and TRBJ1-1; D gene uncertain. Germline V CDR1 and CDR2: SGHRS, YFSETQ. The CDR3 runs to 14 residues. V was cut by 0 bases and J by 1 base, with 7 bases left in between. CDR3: CASSLGGGNTEAFF. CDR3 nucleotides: TGCGCCAGCAGCTTGGGTGGCGGGAACACTGAAGCTTTCTTT.

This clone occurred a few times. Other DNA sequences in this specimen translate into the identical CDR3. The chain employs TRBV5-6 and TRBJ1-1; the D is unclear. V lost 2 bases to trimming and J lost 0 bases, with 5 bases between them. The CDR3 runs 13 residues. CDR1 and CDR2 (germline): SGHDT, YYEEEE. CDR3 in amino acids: CASSLDLNTEAFF. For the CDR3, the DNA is TGTGCCAGCAGCTTAGACTTGAACACTGAAGCTTTCTTT.

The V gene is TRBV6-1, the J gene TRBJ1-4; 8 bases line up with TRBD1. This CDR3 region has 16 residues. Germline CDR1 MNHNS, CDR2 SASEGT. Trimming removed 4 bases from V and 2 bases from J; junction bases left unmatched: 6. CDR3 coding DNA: TGTGCCAGCAGTGCAAGACAGGGGAGGACTAATGAAAAACTGTTTTTT. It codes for CASSARQGRTNEKLFF.

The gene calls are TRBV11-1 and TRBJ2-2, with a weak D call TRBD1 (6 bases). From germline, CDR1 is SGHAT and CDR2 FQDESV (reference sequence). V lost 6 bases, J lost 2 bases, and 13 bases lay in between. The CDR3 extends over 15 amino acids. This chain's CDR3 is CASRITGINTGELFF. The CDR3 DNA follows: TGTGCCAGCAGAATCACAGGGATAAACACCGGGGAGCTGTTTTTT.

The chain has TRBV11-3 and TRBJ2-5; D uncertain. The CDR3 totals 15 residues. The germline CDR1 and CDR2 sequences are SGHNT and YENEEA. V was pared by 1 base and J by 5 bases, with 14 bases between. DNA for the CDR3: TGTGCCAGCAGCTTAGTAACGGGTCGGCACGAGACCCAGTACTTC. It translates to CASSLVTGRHETQYF.

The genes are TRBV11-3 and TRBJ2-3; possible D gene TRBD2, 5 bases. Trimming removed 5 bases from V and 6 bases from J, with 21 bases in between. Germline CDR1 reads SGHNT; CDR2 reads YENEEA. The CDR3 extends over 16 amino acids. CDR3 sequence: CASSPRTSRLFDTQYF. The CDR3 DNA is TGTGCCAGCAGCCCGCGCACTAGTCGCCTTTTCGATACGCAGTATTTT.

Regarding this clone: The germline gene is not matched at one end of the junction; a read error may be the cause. The CDR3 nucleotides read TGTTCCAGCAGCTTAGGACAGGGAGAGACCCAGTACTTC. As protein: CSSSLGQGETQYF. The chain is built from TRBV7-9 and TRBJ2-5, with 8 bases identical to TRBD1. Per the germline V gene, CDR1 is SEHNR and CDR2 is FQNEAQ (reference sequence). The CDR3 runs to 13 residues.

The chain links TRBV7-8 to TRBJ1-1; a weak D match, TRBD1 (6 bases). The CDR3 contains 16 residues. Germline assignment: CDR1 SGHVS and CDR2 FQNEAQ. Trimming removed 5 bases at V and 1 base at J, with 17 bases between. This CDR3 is CASSTQGWTKNTEAFF. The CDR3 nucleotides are TGTGCCAGCAGCACACAGGGTTGGACCAAGAACACTGAAGCTTTCTTT.